These 18 T cell receptor beta chains share one sample of origin, sequenced in a study of human T cells and chemical hapten exposure. TCRdb re-derived calls from the RACE reads in MiXCR, one entry per CDR3 protein. The sample has about 160,000 distinct CDR3 sequences, around a quarter seen once. As for time point: patch test 3, about 24 weeks after DPC sensitization. Noted treatment: therapeutic diphenylcyclopropenone sensitization with weekly scalp DPC. The sequencing here drew on whole blood, taken in connection with sensitization to the hapten diphenylcyclopropenone (DPC). The receptors come from a woman younger than 35 with alopecia areata. Some clones in this sample may be carry-over from other donors' samples.

This clonotype was detected only a few times. The rearrangement joins TRBV25-1 to TRBJ2-3; 11 positions match TRBD2. The V and J ends lost 4 bases and 3 bases, in that order; junction bases with no gene match: 6. The CDR3 runs to 16 residues. Germline CDR1 MGHDK, CDR2 SYGVNS. CDR3 region: CASSASGLAATDTQYF. In nucleotides, the CDR3 is TGTGCCAGCAGTGCTTCGGGACTAGCGGCTACAGATACGCAGTATTTT.

The rearrangement joins TRBV7-9 to TRBJ1-1; D perhaps matches TRBD1 (5 bases). V lost 5 bases and J lost 6, with 19 bases in between. The germline V gene encodes CDR1 SEHNR and CDR2 FQNEAQ (reference sequence). CDR3 length: 15 residues. Written as DNA, the CDR3 is TGTGCCAGCAGCCGAGACAGTTTAACTTTATCTGAAGCTTTCTTT. Translation gives CASSRDSLTLSEAFF.

This clonotype showed up just a few times. The genes are TRBV18 and TRBJ2-7; D might be TRBD2 (6 bases). V was cut by 3 bases and J by 6 bases, with 15 bases left in between. The germline V gene encodes CDR1 KGHSH and CDR2 LQKENI. There are 14 residues in the CDR3. CDR3: CASSPKRGGGEQYF. CDR3 in DNA: TGTGCCAGCTCACCGAAAAGGGGAGGAGGCGAGCAGTACTTC.

This clonotype was counted between two and nine times. The chain uses TRBV30 and TRBJ1-1, with D hard to call. The CDR3 loop spans 13 amino acids. Germline values: CDR1 GTSNPN, CDR2 SVGIG (reference sequence). The ends were cut back, 3 bases at V and 2 bases at J, with 10 bases in the middle. The CDR3 here is CAWRRQANTEAFF. The DNA for the CDR3 is TGTGCCTGGAGGAGGCAGGCTAACACTGAAGCTTTCTTT.

This chain connects TRBV10-3 to TRBJ1-1; D gene unclear. V shed 0 bases and J shed 1 base, with 3 bases lying between them. Germline CDR1 ENHRY, CDR2 SYGVKD. The length of the CDR3 is 13 residues. The CDR3 region has the DNA TGTGCCATCAGTGAGTCGGCGAACACTGAAGCTTTCTTT. Amino acid sequence: CAISESANTEAFF.

V usage is TRBV10-3 and J usage is TRBJ1-1; D is unclear. V was shortened by 3 bases and J by 11 bases, with 16 bases between the two germline ends. The CDR3 contains 13 residues. Germline loops: CDR1 ENHRY, CDR2 SYGVKD. CDR3 in DNA: TGTGCCATCAGTGATAAAAAAGGAATAGGGGCTTTCTTT. Translated, it gives CAISDKKGIGAFF.

The rearrangement links TRBV3-1 to TRBJ1-4; D remains unclear. CDR3 length: 16 amino acids. Germline V gene sequence: CDR1 LGHDT, CDR2 YNNKEL (reference sequence). V was cut by 0 bases and J by 8 bases, with 16 bases left in between. Here the CDR3 DNA reads TGTGCCAGCAGCCAAGATCAAGGCTTTCGCGGCGAAAAACTGTTTTTT. This gives the protein CASSQDQGFRGEKLFF.

This chain uses TRBV10-3 with TRBJ1-2, with D hard to call. The V gene lost 6 bases and the J gene lost 2 bases, with 4 bases spanning the gap. The CDR3 runs to 11 residues. Germline assignment: CDR1 ENHRY and CDR2 SYGVKD. The CDR3 DNA sequence: TGTGCCATCAGGGACAACTATGGCTACACCTTC. It translates to CAIRDNYGYTF.

The chain carries TRBV12-3 or TRBV12-4 and TRBJ2-3; 8 bases fit TRBD2. The CDR3 runs to 16 residues. V was clipped by 5 bases and J by 1 base; unmatched bases: 8. CDR3 sequence reads: CASSGGGLAGTDTQYF. The CDR3 nucleotides read TGTGCCAGCAGTGGGGGAGGACTAGCAGGCACAGATACGCAGTATTTT.

This clonotype was detected a few times. V is TRBV27 and J is TRBJ2-1, with TRBD2 matching over 10 bases. The CDR3 has 15 residues. From germline, CDR1 is MNHEY and CDR2 SMNVEV (reference sequence). V dropped 7 bases and J dropped 9; count of bases not matched to a gene: 12. In DNA form, the CDR3 reads TGTGCCAGCAACTTGAAACCGGGACTAGCGATTGAGCAGTTCTTC. Its translation: CASNLKPGLAIEQFF.

A few counts support this clonotype. This chain connects TRBV20-1 to TRBJ2-4, with unresolved D. The germline gives CDR1 DFQATT, CDR2 SNEGSKA (reference sequence). The CDR3 consists of 14 residues. V lost 7 bases and J lost 0, with 13 bases in between. The CDR3 DNA reads TGCAGTGTTCACCAACCATTAGCCAAAAACATTCAGTACTTC. Translated: CSVHQPLAKNIQYF.

V and J are TRBV7-8 and TRBJ1-1; D unresolved. This CDR3 has 13 residues. The germline V gene has CDR1 SGHVS and CDR2 FQNEAQ. V shed 1 base and J shed 5 bases, with 8 bases lying between them. CDR3 protein: CASSLDGGTEAFF. The CDR3 coding sequence is TGTGCCAGCAGCTTAGACGGTGGGACTGAAGCTTTCTTT.

The CDR3 DNA reads as TGCGCCAGCAGCCTCCCACTTGACTCGGGCGGCGCTGAAGCTTTCTTT. Translating it yields CASSLPLDSGGAEAFF. The J gene is TRBJ1-1, the V gene TRBV5-1, with D unclear. This CDR3 spans 16 amino acids. Trimming left V 4 bases short and J 6 bases short, with 22 bases between. The germline CDR1 and CDR2 sequences are SGHRS and YFSETQ.

The V call is TRBV20-1, the J call TRBJ2-7, with 12 bases lining up with TRBD2. This CDR3 comprises 15 residues. Germline CDR1 is DFQATT and CDR2 is SNEGSKA (reference sequence). J gave up 4 bases and V 5 bases, and 9 bases lay outside the gene matches. The CDR3 region has the DNA TGCAGTGCTCAACTGACTAGCGGGAGAACGTACGAGCAGTACTTC. This translates into CSAQLTSGRTYEQYF.

The rearrangement joins TRBV5-5 to TRBJ2-3; no firm D call. Germline V CDR1 and CDR2: SGHKS, YYEKEE (reference sequence). V was pared by 4 bases and J by 6 bases, with 9 bases between. This CDR3 contains 12 residues. The CDR3 coding sequence is TGTGCCAGCAGCAGGCCCGGGGATACGCAGTATTTT. Translated, it gives CASSRPGDTQYF.

The rearrangement joins TRBV29-1 to TRBJ2-1; 9 positions agree with TRBD2. Germline CDR1 reads SQVTM; CDR2 reads ANQGSEA. Trimming cost V 3 bases and J 8 bases; bases outside gene matches: 5. This CDR3 comprises 13 residues. The CDR3 bases are TGCAGCGTTGATCCTAGCGGGACCTATGAGCAGTTCTTC. Its translation is CSVDPSGTYEQFF.

J is TRBJ2-4 and V is TRBV29-1, with a tentative D call TRBD2 (6 bases). The CDR3 loop spans 11 amino acids. Looked up from germline, CDR1 is SQVTM and CDR2 is ANQGSEA. Deletions cut 6 bases from V and 6 bases from J, with 9 bases between. CDR3 protein: CSVRELNIQYF. CDR3 sequence (DNA): TGCAGCGTCCGGGAGTTAAACATTCAGTACTTC.

V and J are TRBV9 and TRBJ1-6, with D maybe TRBD1 (5 bases). Germline-derived CDR1 and CDR2 are SGDLS and YYNGEE. The CDR3 consists of 14 residues. Trimming cost V 2 bases and J 8 bases, with 11 bases left between them. The CDR3 DNA is TGTGCCAGCAGCGTCGGGGGTTATGATTCACCCCTCCACTTT. Translation: CASSVGGYDSPLHF. Complete variable domain (other parts from reference TRBV9 and TRBJ1-6): DSGVTQTPKHLITATGQRVTLRCSPRSGDLSVYWYQQSLDQGLQFLIQYYNGEERAKGNILERFSAQQFPDLHSELNLSSLELGDSALYFCASSVGGYDSPLHFGNGTRLTVT.